One and the same sample provided the 19 T cell receptor beta chains below, sequenced in a study of blood T cells in healthy people across ages. PCR was performed a second time for roughly 7 to 11 cycles using a sample-barcoded 5' primer and a J-beta primer mix. TCRdb re-derived calls from the 5' RACE reads in MiXCR, one entry per CDR3 protein. Of approximately 1,000,000 distinct CDR3 sequences in the sample, approximately 38% were seen once. Source material: blood. These receptors originate from a man younger than 35 in good health.

V usage is TRBV5-1 and J usage is TRBJ1-2; 7 bases are shared with TRBD1. The V gene end was trimmed by 4 bases and the J gene end by 3 bases; junction bases not matched to a gene: 12. This CDR3 region has 16 residues. The V gene's germline CDR1 is SGHRS and CDR2 YFSETQ. Here the CDR3 reads CASSPEIATGHYGYTF. The CDR3 DNA is TGCGCCAGCAGCCCCGAGATCGCGACAGGGCACTATGGCTACACCTTC. The whole variable domain, filled in from reference TRBV5-1 and TRBJ1-2, reads KAGVTQTPRYLIKTRGQQVTLSCSPISGHRSVSWYQQTPGQGLQFLFEYFSETQRNKGNFPGRFSGRQFSNSRSEMNVSTLELGDSALYLCASSPEIATGHYGYTFGSGTRLTVV.

The chain combines TRBV29-1 with TRBJ2-1; 9 nucleotides line up with TRBD2. V shed 4 bases, J shed 5 bases, and the junction held 6 bases outside the gene matches. In germline, CDR1 is SQVTM, CDR2 ANQGSEA. The CDR3 loop spans 14 amino acids. The CDR3 region has the DNA TGCAGCGTTGCGAGGACTAGCGATAACAATGAGCAGTTCTTC. It specifies CSVARTSDNNEQFF.

This rearrangement joins TRBV14 to TRBJ1-1; possibly TRBD1 for D (6 bases). In germline, CDR1 is SGHDN, CDR2 FVKESK. The V end lost 3 bases, the J end lost 5 bases, and 10 bases lay between the germline ends. The CDR3 extends over 13 amino acids. CDR3 sequence: CASSHTGKTEAFF. The CDR3 DNA reads TGTGCCAGCAGCCATACAGGGAAAACTGAAGCTTTCTTT.

The sample holds one count of this clonotype. This chain's CDR3 is CASSFRQGQGEKLFF. CDR3 DNA sequence: TGTGCCAGCAGCTTCCGACAGGGGCAGGGTGAAAAACTGTTTTTT. This sequence joins TRBV7-6 and TRBJ1-4; the match to TRBD1 covers 8 bases. Unmatched junction bases numbered 7, after V lost 3 bases and J lost 7 bases. CDR3 length: 15 amino acids. The germline gives CDR1 SGHVS, CDR2 FNYEAQ.

The V gene is TRBV20-1, the J gene TRBJ2-5, with a tentative D call TRBD2 (5 bases). The CDR3 loop spans 14 amino acids. V was trimmed by 1 base and J by 2 bases, leaving 11 bases between them. CDR1 and CDR2 from the germline V gene are DFQATT and SNEGSKA (reference sequence). The CDR3 coding sequence is TGCAGTGCTAGAGGGGCGGAGGCGCAAGAGACCCAGTACTTC. Encoded protein: CSARGAEAQETQYF.

The chain uses TRBV9 and TRBJ1-2; 9 bases are a match to TRBD1. CDR1 is SGDLS and CDR2 is YYNGEE in the germline V gene. The length of the CDR3 is 15 residues. After removal of 0 bases from V and 7 bases from J, the junction contained 7 bases not matched to a gene. CDR3 loop: CASSVVLPGQGGYTF. CDR3 sequence (DNA): TGTGCCAGCAGCGTAGTTTTGCCGGGACAGGGTGGCTACACCTTC.

This chain connects TRBV5-1 to TRBJ1-2; a weak D match, TRBD1 (6 bases). The CDR3 runs to 17 residues. In germline, CDR1 is SGHRS, CDR2 YFSETQ. The ends were cut back, 1 base at V and 2 bases at J, with 18 bases in the middle. The CDR3 DNA follows: TGCGCCAGCAGCTTGACCCTCGCAGGGGCCAGAAACTATGGCTACACCTTC. It translates to CASSLTLAGARNYGYTF.

This clonotype came up a few times. As DNA, the CDR3 is TGTGCCAGCAGCTTAGCGCAGGGGCATAATTCACCCCTCCACTTT. Its translation is CASSLAQGHNSPLHF. The chain links TRBV7-9 to TRBJ1-6; tentatively, D is TRBD1 (6 bases). Germline loops: CDR1 SEHNR, CDR2 FQNEAQ (reference sequence). V lost 0 bases and J 5 bases, leaving 8 bases between the germline ends. The CDR3 covers 15 residues.

The V gene is TRBV6-2 or TRBV6-3, the J gene TRBJ2-3; D is tentatively TRBD1 or TRBD2 (5 bases each). The V gene lost 5 bases and the J gene lost 1 base, with 19 bases spanning the gap. Per the germline V gene, CDR1 is MNHEY and CDR2 is SVGEGT. This CDR3 is 17 amino acids long. The CDR3 here is CASSHYSSRGGTDTQYF. The CDR3 region has the DNA TGTGCCAGCAGTCACTACTCTTCCAGAGGGGGCACAGATACGCAGTATTTT.

The genes are TRBV27 and TRBJ1-5; 8 bases fit TRBD1. CDR3 length: 14 residues. Germline-derived CDR1 and CDR2 are MNHEY and SMNVEV (reference sequence). Trimming at V came to 7 bases and at J to 3 bases, leaving 5 bases not matched to a gene. CDR3 residues: CASKPGQDNQPQHF. The DNA of the CDR3 is TGTGCCAGCAAACCGGGACAGGACAATCAGCCCCAGCATTTT.

This chain links TRBV19 with TRBJ1-2; 9 bases line up with TRBD1. The junction had 10 bases not matched to a gene; V was cut back by 7 bases and J by 4 bases. The CDR3 covers 15 residues. Germline CDR1 reads LNHDA; CDR2 reads SQIVND (reference sequence). The CDR3 coding sequence is TGTGCCAGTACCATCCCGGGACAGGGAGTCTATGGCTACACCTTC. This encodes CASTIPGQGVYGYTF.

This clonotype was counted ten times or more. The V and J genes are TRBV6-5 and TRBJ1-2; possible D gene TRBD1, 5 bases. This CDR3 is 15 amino acids long. CDR1 and CDR2 from the germline V gene are MNHEY and SVGAGI. V shed 0 bases and J shed 5 bases, with 13 bases lying between them. CDR3 in DNA: TGTGCCAGCAGTTACTCAGGGGTCAACCTTTATGGCTACACCTTC. Its protein product is CASSYSGVNLYGYTF.

This chain connects TRBV28 to TRBJ1-4; 8 bases are shared with TRBD1. Per germline, CDR1 MDHEN and CDR2 SYDVKM. The CDR3 has 14 amino acids. V was pared by 7 bases and J by 6 bases, with 7 bases of the junction left unmatched. The DNA for the CDR3 is TGTGCCAGCACGCTACAGGGGGGGCATGAAAAACTGTTTTTT. The encoded protein is CASTLQGGHEKLFF.

This clonotype was seen only a few times. The V gene is TRBV20-1, the J gene TRBJ1-5; tentative D call: TRBD1 (5 bases). In germline, CDR1 is DFQATT, CDR2 SNEGSKA (reference sequence). The CDR3 spans 15 residues. Trimming removed 5 bases from V and 0 bases from J, with 14 bases in between. In nucleotides, the CDR3 is TGCAGTGCTGGGGCTAGGCCATATAGCAATCAGCCCCAGCATTTT. Its protein is CSAGARPYSNQPQHF.

This clonotype was found a few times. The CDR3 region has the DNA TGCAGTGCCTCTGACCCTACTAGCGGGGGTAGGGATGAGCAGTTCTTC. Amino acid sequence: CSASDPTSGGRDEQFF. This chain links TRBV20-1 with TRBJ2-1; 11 bases line up with TRBD2. The V segment lost 6 bases and the J segment 8 bases; nucleotides outside the gene matches: 15. Germline V gene data show CDR1 as DFQATT and CDR2 as SNEGSKA (reference sequence). CDR3 length: 16 amino acids.

The gene calls are TRBV20-1 and TRBJ2-1; 7 positions agree with TRBD2. Germline values: CDR1 DFQATT, CDR2 SNEGSKA (reference sequence). The CDR3 loop spans 16 amino acids. V trimming: 3 bases; J trimming: 3 bases; junction bases outside the gene matches: 11. In nucleotides, the CDR3 is TGCAGTGCTAGCTCTCGGGGGGACTCTAGCTACAATGAGCAGTTCTTC. It encodes CSASSRGDSSYNEQFF.

This clonotype was seen a few times. The genes are TRBV12-3 or TRBV12-4 and TRBJ1-1, with D perhaps TRBD1 (5 bases). Trimming stripped 2 bases from V and 1 base from J, with 17 bases between. The CDR3 loop spans 17 amino acids. In nucleotides, the CDR3 is TGTGCCAGCAGTTTAAGAGGTAGGGGACGGGCGAACACTGAAGCTTTCTTT. It translates to CASSLRGRGRANTEAFF.

CDR3 nucleotides: TGTGCCAGCAGTGAACTGCGCCTCACAGATACGCAGTATTTT. Its protein product is CASSELRLTDTQYF. The chain couples TRBV25-1 to TRBJ2-3; D ambiguous. The CDR3 contains 14 residues. The V gene lost 2 bases and the J gene lost 2 bases, with 8 bases spanning the gap. CDR1 and CDR2 from the germline V gene are MGHDK and SYGVNS.

The CDR3 nucleotides are TGTGCCAGCAGCTTTAGGGACGGGTGGGAGACCCAGTACTTC. Translation gives CASSFRDGWETQYF. V and J are TRBV5-6 and TRBJ2-7; D may be TRBD1 or TRBD2 (5 bases each). The J call is doubtful: the DNA matches TRBJ2-5 better. The CDR3 is 14 amino acids. Germline loops: CDR1 SGHDT, CDR2 YYEEEE.